The 20 T cell receptor beta chains below all came from one sample that was sequenced in a study of control samples from healthy donors and cancer patients. Clones were read by immunoSEQ multiplex PCR, and TCRdb kept only the in-frame ones, dropping some. The sample carries some 77,000 clones, approximately 91% recorded once. Sequencing was carried out using blood. These receptors were taken from a woman aged 55-69 years in good health.

The chain employs TRBV18 and TRBJ1-1; D unclear. V shed 5 bases and J shed 6 bases, with 13 bases lying between them. The germline gives CDR1 KGHSH, CDR2 LQKENI. This CDR3 spans 13 amino acids. The CDR3 DNA reads TGTGCCAGCTCAGTGGGTGACCGCCCTGAAGCTTTCTTT. It codes for CASSVGDRPEAFF. The whole variable domain, remainder taken from reference TRBV18 and TRBJ1-1, is NAGVMQNPRHLVRRRGQEARLRCSPMKGHSHVYWYRQLPEEGLKFMVYLQKENIIDESGMPKERFSAEFPKEGPSILRIQQVVRGDSAAYFCASSVGDRPEAFFGQGTRLTVV.

The chain combines TRBV5-5 with TRBJ2-3; D assignment may be TRBD1 or TRBD2 (5 bases each). V was shortened by 0 bases and J by 2 bases, with 10 bases between the two germline ends. The CDR3 is 15 amino acids. The V gene's germline CDR1 is SGHKS and CDR2 YYEKEE (reference sequence). The CDR3 DNA is TGTGCCAGCAGCTTGGCGATCGGGGCCACAGATACGCAGTATTTT. This codes for CASSLAIGATDTQYF.

The chain uses TRBV5-4 and TRBJ1-2, with 7 bases aligning to TRBD1. This CDR3 region has 15 residues. V lost 0 bases and J lost 3; bases outside the gene matches: 5. CDR1 SGHNT and CDR2 YYREEE come from the germline V gene (reference sequence). DNA for the CDR3: TGTGCCAGCAGCTTGGGGCAGGGGGTATACTATGGCTACACCTTC. This translates into CASSLGQGVYYGYTF.

The chain joins TRBV5-1 to TRBJ2-1; no reliable D call. Trimming left V 4 bases short and J 7 bases short, with 18 bases between. From germline, CDR1 is SGHRS and CDR2 YFSETQ. This CDR3 region has 15 residues. CDR3 residues: CASSPFRVVENEQFF. CDR3 nucleotides: TGCGCCAGCAGCCCGTTTAGGGTGGTAGAGAATGAGCAGTTCTTC.

A few counts support this clone. The chain recombines TRBV27 with TRBJ1-1; D gene unclear. The V end was cut by 8 bases, the J end by 7 bases, with 20 bases between. The CDR3 is 14 amino acids. Germline assignment: CDR1 MNHEY and CDR2 SMNVEV (reference sequence). CDR3 coding DNA: TGTGCCAGCGGTAACGAATTGGGGTCGGGTGAAGCTTTCTTT. It specifies CASGNELGSGEAFF.

CDR3 sequence reads: CASSEAGAWANVLTF. The CDR3 region has the DNA TGTGCCAGCAGTGAAGCAGGGGCCTGGGCCAACGTCCTGACTTTC. The chain has TRBV6-1 and TRBJ2-6; D possibly corresponds to TRBD1 (5 bases). Deletions cut 0 bases from V and 5 bases from J, with 8 bases between. CDR1 is MNHNS and CDR2 is SASEGT in the germline V gene. The CDR3 loop spans 15 amino acids.

The V and J genes are TRBV27 and TRBJ2-2; 8 nucleotides agree with TRBD1. This CDR3 contains 15 residues. The V gene's germline CDR1 is MNHEY and CDR2 SMNVEV (reference sequence). V shed 5 bases, J shed 4 bases, and the junction held 6 bases outside the gene matches. The CDR3 here is CASSKWTGPTGELFF. The DNA for the CDR3 is TGTGCCAGCAGTAAATGGACAGGGCCCACCGGGGAGCTGTTTTTT.

This clone was recorded once. The chain employs TRBV5-4 and TRBJ2-3; D not resolved. Germline lookup yields CDR1 SGHNT and CDR2 YYREEE (reference sequence). Trimming took 3 bases from V and 0 from J, leaving 8 bases between them. This CDR3 region has 14 residues. The CDR3 sequence: CASSSRRSTDTQYF. Here the CDR3 DNA reads TGTGCCAGCAGCTCTAGACGGAGCACAGATACGCAGTATTTT.

This chain links TRBV7-8 with TRBJ1-5; D uncertain. This CDR3 is 17 amino acids long. The germline V gene encodes CDR1 SGHVS and CDR2 FQNEAQ. V was pared by 4 bases and J by 3 bases, with 19 bases between. The DNA for the CDR3 is TGTGCCAGCAGCTCCCGGAAACGGGCACAACTCAATCAGCCCCAGCATTTT. This codes for CASSSRKRAQLNQPQHF. Combining the CDR3 with reference TRBV7-8 and TRBJ1-5 gives the whole variable domain GAGVSQSPRYKVAKRGQDVALRCDPISGHVSLFWYQQALGQGPEFLTYFQNEAQLDKSGLPSDRFFAERPEGSVSTLKIQRTQQEDSAVYLCASSSRKRAQLNQPQHFGDGTRLSIL.

The rearrangement uses TRBV5-4 and TRBJ1-6, with TRBD1 matching over 8 bases. This CDR3 comprises 14 residues. From germline, CDR1 is SGHNT and CDR2 YYREEE (reference sequence). The junction had 5 bases not matched to a gene; V was cut back by 3 bases and J by 9 bases. CDR3 in DNA: TGTGCCAGCAGCTCGACAGGGGCACCTTCACCCCTCCACTTT. It is translated as CASSSTGAPSPLHF.

The chain has TRBV19 and TRBJ1-2; no clear D gene. The length of the CDR3 is 14 residues. Trimming shortened V by 1 base and J by 4 bases, and 10 bases separated the two germline ends. Germline V gene data show CDR1 as LNHDA and CDR2 as SQIVND (reference sequence). CDR3 coding DNA: TGTGCCAGTAGTATAGGGACTCGCGTCTATGGCTACACCTTC. It codes for CASSIGTRVYGYTF.

This clone appeared once. V usage is TRBV5-1 and J usage is TRBJ1-1; the D gene is possibly TRBD1 (5 bases). Trimming removed 4 bases from V and 8 bases from J, with 21 bases in between. This CDR3 is built from 15 residues. Germline V CDR1 and CDR2: SGHRS, YFSETQ. The CDR3 coding sequence is TGCGCCAGCAGCCTCGAGCCGGGACCCATTAGCGAAGCTTTCTTT. The encoded protein is CASSLEPGPISEAFF. The full variable domain, completed using reference TRBV5-1 and TRBJ1-1, is KAGVTQTPRYLIKTRGQQVTLSCSPISGHRSVSWYQQTPGQGLQFLFEYFSETQRNKGNFPGRFSGRQFSNSRSEMNVSTLELGDSALYLCASSLEPGPISEAFFGQGTRLTVV.

The chain joins TRBV4-1 to TRBJ1-4, with no clear D. Per germline, CDR1 MGHRA and CDR2 YSYEKL. This CDR3 is built from 14 residues. V lost 0 bases, J lost 11 bases, and 13 bases lay in between. The CDR3 reads CASSQEPQQLKLFF. As DNA, the CDR3 is TGCGCCAGCAGCCAAGAACCGCAACAGTTGAAACTGTTTTTT.

This clone turned up a few times. V is TRBV5-6 and J is TRBJ1-5; no clear D. Per germline, CDR1 SGHDT and CDR2 YYEEEE. The CDR3 consists of 15 residues. V dropped 1 base and J dropped 5 bases, with 13 bases sitting between them. DNA of the CDR3: TGTGCCAGCAGCTTGAATTGGGCGGCCGATCAGCCCCAGCATTTT. It specifies CASSLNWAADQPQHF.

This rearrangement joins TRBV2 to TRBJ2-2, with 10 bases identical to TRBD1. CDR1 is SNHLY, CDR2 FYNNEI, per germline. The CDR3 has 14 residues. The trim removed 6 bases at V and 8 bases at J, leaving 6 bases unmatched. The CDR3 DNA reads as TGTGCCAGCAGGGACAGGGGGTTTGTAGGGGAGCTGTTTTTT. It specifies CASRDRGFVGELFF.

This clone was seen only once. The chain employs TRBV12-3 or TRBV12-4 and TRBJ1-2; D is unclear. V lost 6 bases and J lost 5, with 10 bases in between. The CDR3 totals 12 residues. In DNA, the CDR3 is TGTGCCAGCAGCCTTGGATCATATGGCTACACCTTC. It translates to CASSLGSYGYTF.

This chain's CDR3 is CAWSSRTGRALDGEKLFF. The DNA for the CDR3 is TGTGCCTGGAGTTCTCGGACGGGAAGAGCACTGGATGGTGAAAAACTGTTTTTT. The rearrangement joins TRBV30 to TRBJ1-4; no clear D gene. CDR3 length: 18 amino acids. In germline, CDR1 is GTSNPN, CDR2 SVGIG (reference sequence). V was cut by 2 bases and J by 7 bases, with 26 bases left in between.

The chain carries TRBV7-3 and TRBJ2-7; possible D gene TRBD2, 6 bases. From germline, CDR1 is SGHTA and CDR2 FQGTGA. V lost 2 bases and J lost 9, with 14 bases in between. This CDR3 is built from 13 residues. DNA for the CDR3: TGTGCCAGCAGCTTATCCCCTGGGGACTCGCAGTACTTC. The encoded protein is CASSLSPGDSQYF.

The rearrangement joins TRBV21-1 to TRBJ1-5; TRBD1 is the table's D call and was not checked against the DNA. TRBV21-1 is a pseudogene. This CDR3 has 16 amino acids. The CDR3 coding sequence is TGTGCCAGCAGCACATGGGGGGGACAGGGCAATCAGCCCCAGCATTTT. Residues: CASSTWGGQGNQPQHF.

The V and J genes are TRBV4-2 and TRBJ1-1; D not certain. Per germline, CDR1 LGHNA and CDR2 YNFKEQ. The CDR3 spans 14 residues. V was shortened by 0 bases and J by 10 bases, with 15 bases between the two germline ends. The CDR3 loop is CASSQDRLAGIAFF. Written as DNA, the CDR3 is TGTGCCAGCAGCCAAGATCGGTTGGCAGGTATAGCTTTCTTT.